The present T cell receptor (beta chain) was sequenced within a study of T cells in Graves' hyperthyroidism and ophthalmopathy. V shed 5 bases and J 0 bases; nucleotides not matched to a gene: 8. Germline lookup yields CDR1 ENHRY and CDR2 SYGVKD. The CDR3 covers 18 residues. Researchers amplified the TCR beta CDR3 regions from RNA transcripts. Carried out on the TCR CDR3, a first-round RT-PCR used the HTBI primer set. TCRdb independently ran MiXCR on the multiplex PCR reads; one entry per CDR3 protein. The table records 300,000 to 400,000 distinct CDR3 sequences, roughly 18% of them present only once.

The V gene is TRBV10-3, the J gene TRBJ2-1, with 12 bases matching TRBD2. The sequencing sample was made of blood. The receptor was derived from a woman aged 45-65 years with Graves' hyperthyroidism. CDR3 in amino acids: CAISRGTSGSSSYNEQFF. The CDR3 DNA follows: TGTGCCATCAGTCGCGGGACTAGCGGGTCGAGCTCCTACAATGAGCAGTTCTTC.